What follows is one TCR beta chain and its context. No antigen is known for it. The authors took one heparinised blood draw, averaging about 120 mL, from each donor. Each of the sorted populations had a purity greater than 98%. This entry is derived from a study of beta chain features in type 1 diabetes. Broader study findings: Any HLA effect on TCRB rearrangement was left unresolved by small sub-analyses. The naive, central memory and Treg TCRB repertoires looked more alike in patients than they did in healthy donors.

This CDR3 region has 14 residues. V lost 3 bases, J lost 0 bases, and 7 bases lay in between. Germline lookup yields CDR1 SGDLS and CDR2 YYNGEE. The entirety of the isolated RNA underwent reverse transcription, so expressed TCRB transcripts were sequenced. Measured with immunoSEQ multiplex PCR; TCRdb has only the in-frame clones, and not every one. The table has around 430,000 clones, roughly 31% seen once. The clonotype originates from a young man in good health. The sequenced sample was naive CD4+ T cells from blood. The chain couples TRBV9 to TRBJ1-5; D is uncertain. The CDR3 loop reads CASSARDSNQPQHF. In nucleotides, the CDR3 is TGTGCCAGCAGCGCTCGGGATAGCAATCAGCCCCAGCATTTT.